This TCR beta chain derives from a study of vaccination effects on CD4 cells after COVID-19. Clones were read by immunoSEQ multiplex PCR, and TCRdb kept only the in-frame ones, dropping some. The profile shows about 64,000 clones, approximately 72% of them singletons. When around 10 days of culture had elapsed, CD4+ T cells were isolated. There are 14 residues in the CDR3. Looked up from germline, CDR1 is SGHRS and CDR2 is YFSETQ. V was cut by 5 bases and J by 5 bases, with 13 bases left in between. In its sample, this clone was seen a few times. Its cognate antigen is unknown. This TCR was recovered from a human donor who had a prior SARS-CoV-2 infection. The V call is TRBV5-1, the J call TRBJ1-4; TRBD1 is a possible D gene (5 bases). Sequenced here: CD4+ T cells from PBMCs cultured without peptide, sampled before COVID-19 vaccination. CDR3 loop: CASRPGPENEKLFF. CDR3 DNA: TGCGCCAGCAGGCCGGGACCGGAGAATGAAAAACTGTTTTTT.